The 24 T cell receptor beta chains in this list originate from one sample, sequenced in a study of molecular identifiers for immune sequencing clone quantification. TCRdb processed the PCR reads anew with MiXCR; each CDR3 protein has one entry. The table lists approximately 60,000 distinct CDR3 sequences, under 20% of them singletons, with over 1.1% in the top ten. The source material was naive CD8+ T cells from blood, with Jurkat cell RNA spiked in. The subset is: FACS-sorted CD8+CD4-CCR7+CD45RA+ naive T cells. The receptor set was obtained from a human donor in good health. Some libraries in this study had Jurkat cell RNA spiked in.

A few counts support this clonotype. V gene TRBV2 combines with J gene TRBJ2-1; 9 nucleotides agree with TRBD2. This CDR3 has 12 amino acids. V lost 10 bases and J lost 6; bases outside the gene matches: 4. The germline gives CDR1 SNHLY, CDR2 FYNNEI. CDR3 sequence reads: CAISGSGNEQFF. The CDR3, as DNA: TGTGCCATTAGCGGGAGCGGCAATGAGCAGTTCTTC.

This clonotype was detected ten times or more. The DNA of the CDR3 is TGTGCCAGCAGTGATCTGGTCTACGAGCAGTACTTC. It yields the protein CASSDLVYEQYF. The chain combines TRBV25-1 with TRBJ2-7; no clear D gene. V lost 3 bases to trimming and J lost 3 bases, with 6 bases between them. Germline CDR1 is MGHDK and CDR2 is SYGVNS. The CDR3 has 12 amino acids.

On this clonotype: The junction departs from the called germline gene at one end, perhaps through a read error. The V and J genes are TRBV10-3 and TRBJ2-5; the D gene is possibly TRBD2 (7 bases). The CDR3 consists of 15 residues. The germline CDR1 and CDR2 sequences are ENHRY and SYGVKD. CDR3 protein: CVISGGGTFQETQYF. The DNA for the CDR3 is TGTGTCATCAGTGGGGGGGGGACATTTCAAGAGACCCAGTACTTC.

This clonotype was recorded many times. The chain has TRBV24-1 and TRBJ2-1, with 8 bases identical to TRBD2. V lost 1 base to trimming and J lost 2 bases; unmatched junction nucleotides: 3. CDR3 size: 16 residues. Germline lookup yields CDR1 KGHDR and CDR2 SFDVKD. The CDR3 sequence: CATSDLAGATYNEQFF. The DNA for the CDR3 is TGTGCCACCAGTGATTTAGCGGGAGCCACCTACAATGAGCAGTTCTTC.

This clonotype appeared many times. This chain joins TRBV2 and TRBJ2-2, with D tentatively TRBD1 or TRBD2 (5 bases each). CDR1 and CDR2 (germline): SNHLY, FYNNEI. Trimming cost V 3 bases and J 5 bases, with 13 bases left between them. The CDR3 contains 15 residues. The CDR3 coding sequence is TGTGCCAGCAGTGAGACAGCCGAGGGGACCGGGGAGCTGTTTTTT. Protein product: CASSETAEGTGELFF.

In its sample, this clonotype was seen a few times. The gene calls are TRBV12-3 or TRBV12-4 and TRBJ2-1; 13 bases fit TRBD2. The V and J ends lost 5 bases and 7 bases, in that order; junction bases with no gene match: 2. CDR3 size: 14 residues. CDR3 residues: CASSPGLAGNEQFF. The CDR3 nucleotides are TGTGCCAGCAGTCCGGGACTAGCGGGGAATGAGCAGTTCTTC.

This clonotype was observed at least ten times. The chain has TRBV9 and TRBJ1-2; 10 nucleotides line up with TRBD1. The CDR3 extends over 16 amino acids. CDR1 and CDR2 (germline): SGDLS, YYNGEE. Unmatched junction bases numbered 13, after V lost 5 bases and J lost 6 bases. DNA of the CDR3: TGTGCCAGCAGACCCTCTCTGGGACAGGGGTCAAATGGCTACACCTTC. It translates to CASRPSLGQGSNGYTF.

V usage is TRBV4-1 and J usage is TRBJ2-7, with D uncertain. Trimming stripped 1 base from V and 2 bases from J, with 12 bases between. The CDR3 is 15 amino acids. The germline gives CDR1 MGHRA, CDR2 YSYEKL. The chain's CDR3 is CASSQGFAWAYEQYF. The CDR3 region has the DNA TGCGCCAGCAGCCAAGGCTTCGCTTGGGCCTACGAGCAGTACTTC.

The rearrangement joins TRBV19 to TRBJ2-7; 8 bases are a match to TRBD2. The junction had 13 bases not matched to a gene; V was cut back by 6 bases and J by 3 bases. The CDR3 runs 16 residues. Germline V lookup: CDR1 LNHDA, CDR2 SQIVND (reference sequence). In DNA form, the CDR3 reads TGTGCCAGTAGCCCGAATAGCGGGGCAAACATCTACGAGCAGTACTTC. It translates to CASSPNSGANIYEQYF. Full variable domain (rest looked up from reference TRBV19 and TRBJ2-7): DGGITQSPKYLFRKEGQNVTLSCEQNLNHDAMYWYRQDPGQGLRLIYYSQIVNDFQKGDIAEGYSVSREKKESFPLTVTSAQKNPTAFYLCASSPNSGANIYEQYFGPGTRLTVT.

V is TRBV30 and J is TRBJ2-1, with TRBD2 as a possible D gene (5 bases). Germline V gene data show CDR1 as GTSNPN and CDR2 as SVGIG (reference sequence). V was shortened by 1 base and J by 5 bases, with 12 bases between the two germline ends. This CDR3 has 14 amino acids. The DNA for the CDR3 is TGTGCCTGGAGTGAAGGGTCGGGGAACAATGAGCAGTTCTTC. Translation: CAWSEGSGNNEQFF. Full variable domain (rest looked up from reference TRBV30 and TRBJ2-1): SQTIHQWPATLVQPVGSPLSLECTVEGTSNPNLYWYRQAAGRGLQLLFYSVGIGQISSEVPQNLSASRPQDRQFILSSKKLLLSDSGFYLCAWSEGSGNNEQFFGPGTRLTVL.

Many counts were recorded for this clonotype. CDR3 DNA: TGTGCCAGCAGACCCTGGTTCGGGGGCGACGGCACAGATACGCAGTATTTT. It yields the protein CASRPWFGGDGTDTQYF. V is TRBV6-5 and J is TRBJ2-3; D assignment may be TRBD1 or TRBD2 (6 bases each). V lost 6 bases and J 1 base, leaving 20 bases between the germline ends. The CDR3 consists of 17 residues. CDR1 is MNHEY, CDR2 SVGAGI, per germline.

This clonotype has just a few counts. The genes are TRBV7-2 and TRBJ1-6; D gene uncertain. This CDR3 has 15 residues. Germline CDR1 SGHTA, CDR2 FQGNSA. The V gene lost 1 base and the J gene lost 6 bases, with 10 bases spanning the gap. The CDR3 reads CASSLGGPVNSPLHF. Here the CDR3 DNA reads TGTGCCAGCAGCTTAGGAGGTCCGGTTAATTCACCCCTCCACTTT.

In its sample, this clonotype was seen a few times. The genes are TRBV4-3 and TRBJ2-1; TRBD2 is a possible D gene (7 bases). Trimming left V 4 bases short and J 2 bases short, with 12 bases between. This CDR3 comprises 15 residues. Germline CDR1 is LGHNA and CDR2 is YSLEER. Written as DNA, the CDR3 is TGCGCCAGCAGCCCCGGCGGGGGCCCCTACAATGAGCAGTTCTTC. Residues: CASSPGGGPYNEQFF.

The chain recombines TRBV5-6 with TRBJ1-3; TRBD1 matches 8 bases. The V segment lost 4 bases and the J segment 7 bases; nucleotides outside the gene matches: 7. The CDR3 has 14 residues. Germline lookup yields CDR1 SGHDT and CDR2 YYEEEE. The CDR3: CASSRTGFSNTIYF. In DNA, the CDR3 is TGTGCCAGCAGCCGGACAGGGTTTTCGAACACCATATATTTT.

The chain combines TRBV20-1 with TRBJ2-2; 7 bases are a match to TRBD2. J gave up 3 bases and V 5 bases, and 9 bases lay outside the gene matches. CDR1 and CDR2 (germline): DFQATT, SNEGSKA (reference sequence). This CDR3 spans 15 amino acids. The CDR3 is CSAPVLAGDTGELFF. DNA of the CDR3: TGCAGTGCTCCCGTCCTCGCGGGAGACACCGGGGAGCTGTTTTTT.

This chain links TRBV5-1 with TRBJ2-7; 12 bases agree with TRBD1. Trimming took 7 bases from V and 7 from J; bases not matched to a gene: 12. From germline, CDR1 is SGHRS and CDR2 YFSETQ. This CDR3 spans 15 amino acids. The CDR3 loop reads CASGGGTGGAGEQYF. The CDR3 DNA reads as TGCGCCAGCGGCGGAGGGACAGGGGGCGCGGGGGAGCAGTACTTC.

As to this clonotype: A much larger clone differs from this one at a single base, so this may be a read error. V gene TRBV24-1 combines with J gene TRBJ2-1; 7 positions agree with TRBD2. The CDR3 extends over 14 amino acids. CDR1 and CDR2 from the germline V gene are KGHDR and SFDVKD. The CDR3 nucleotides are TGTGCCACCAGTGGGCTAGCGGACTACGATGAGCAGTTCTTC. It codes for CATSGLADYDEQFF.

The rearrangement uses TRBV20-1 and TRBJ2-5, with 10 nucleotides matching TRBD2. Germline V CDR1 and CDR2: DFQATT, SNEGSKA (reference sequence). V lost 1 base to trimming and J lost 4 bases; unmatched junction nucleotides: 6. This CDR3 comprises 15 residues. CDR3 DNA: TGCAGTGCTAGAGGGCTAGCGGGAGTGGTAGAGACCCAGTACTTC. As protein: CSARGLAGVVETQYF.

This clonotype has at least ten counts. CDR3 sequence: CASSFSGLGGDTQYF. The CDR3, as DNA: TGTGCCAGCAGCTTTAGCGGGTTGGGGGGAGATACGCAGTATTTT. The chain combines TRBV7-2 with TRBJ2-3, with 7 positions matching TRBD2. CDR3 length: 15 amino acids. The ends lost 3 bases at V and 5 bases at J; junction bases unmatched: 8. Per the germline V gene, CDR1 is SGHTA and CDR2 is FQGNSA.

This clonotype was seen ten or more times. The chain employs TRBV6-5 and TRBJ2-3; D not resolved. CDR3 size: 17 residues. V was cut by 0 bases and J by 4 bases, with 17 bases left in between. Germline V gives CDR1 MNHEY, CDR2 SVGAGI. In DNA form, the CDR3 reads TGTGCCAGCAGTTACTCAAACATAAAGGCGGCCCCAGATACGCAGTATTTT. This sequence encodes CASSYSNIKAAPDTQYF.

The table lists this clonotype with a few counts. As DNA, the CDR3 is TGTGCCAGCAGCTTAGGACCAAGCCCCAATCAGCCCCAGCATTTT. It codes for CASSLGPSPNQPQHF. The chain recombines TRBV5-6 with TRBJ1-5; D is undetermined. Deletions cut 2 bases from V and 3 bases from J, with 12 bases between. Germline assignment: CDR1 SGHDT and CDR2 YYEEEE. The CDR3 has 15 amino acids.

The chain couples TRBV7-8 to TRBJ2-7, with 12 bases aligning to TRBD1. The CDR3 contains 15 residues. The germline V gene has CDR1 SGHVS and CDR2 FQNEAQ. V lost 8 bases to trimming and J lost 5 bases; unmatched junction nucleotides: 10. In DNA form, the CDR3 reads TGTGCCAGCGCCGCATCGGGACAGGGGGCCGACGAGCAGTACTTC. This sequence encodes CASAASGQGADEQYF.

In its sample, this clonotype was seen many times. This chain connects TRBV13 to TRBJ1-1; D call uncertain. Germline lookup yields CDR1 PRHDT and CDR2 FYEKMQ (reference sequence). The CDR3 is 13 amino acids. The V end lost 1 base, the J end lost 6 bases, and 9 bases lay between the germline ends. As DNA, the CDR3 is TGTGCCAGCAGCTTAGAGCTGGCCTCTGAAGCTTTCTTT. Protein product: CASSLELASEAFF.

A word on this clonotype: A much larger clonotype is one base distant, so this may be a read error. This chain links TRBV12-5 with TRBJ2-6, with a weak D call TRBD1 (5 bases). The CDR3 is 17 residues long. The V gene's germline CDR1 is LGHNT and CDR2 FRNRAP. The CDR3 DNA follows: TGTGCTAGTGGTTTGGACAAACGGGTTGCTGGGGCCAACGTCCCGACTTTC. It translates to CASGLDKRVAGANVPTF.